The present T cell receptor (beta chain) was sequenced within a study of Graves' ophthalmopathy and Graves' hyperthyroidism (dated by TCRdb to the late 2010s). Describing the broader study: Peripheral blood was collected at initial diagnosis, prior to any treatment. The study used signatures of the TCR beta repertoire to tell Graves' ophthalmopathy apart from Graves' hyperthyroidism and to predict which patients would progress to ophthalmopathy. In total, approximately 130 blood samples were TCR-sequenced: some 43 ophthalmopathy, approximately 80 hyperthyroidism and some 17 hyperthyroidism-to-ophthalmopathy patients. To explore V-J signatures that separate ophthalmopathy from hyperthyroidism, a discovery set of about a hundred patients was enrolled, consisting of about 45 with ophthalmopathy and about 60 with stable hyperthyroidism. For independent validation, a separate cohort was made up of roughly 19 hyperthyroidism patients plus 17 patients who later progressed from hyperthyroidism to ophthalmopathy. In a handful of hyperthyroidism patients, the T-cell repertoires found in thyroid tissue were compared with those found in blood. Following sample collection, hyperthyroidism patients were given methimazole at a starting dose of 30 mg daily, and ophthalmopathy patients were given high-dose intravenous methylprednisolone. The roughly 100 discovery patients were randomly divided into training and test sets at a 7:3 ratio. What the authors observed across the whole study: In validation, the model predicted ophthalmopathy progression with nearly 71% sensitivity and around 72% specificity; more than ten predicted patients were CT-confirmed with GO in a median of around 6 months. Among expanded thyroid clonotypes with frequency above 0.001, most also showed up in blood, which suggests that blood repertoires may reflect the thyroid immune response. The 13-signature model separated ophthalmopathy from stable hyperthyroidism with around 90% sensitivity and around 81% specificity in cross-validation, and 80%/75% in the test set. Sample size was not statistically predetermined, and group allocation was not concealed from the investigators.

For repertoire sequencing, the TCR beta CDR3 regions were amplified from RNA transcripts. The first round was an RT-PCR using HTBI primers with the Qiagen OneStep RT-PCR kit, and this first round was followed by a second-round multiplex PCR, then size selection and purification. Sequencing of the libraries was carried out on an Illumina HiSeq2000 in paired-end mode with 100 bp reads. On the authors' methods: SOAPnuke was used for read processing, and reads with adapters, uncalled bases, a mean Phred below 15, or no exact constant-primer or identifier match were discarded. COPE v1.2.5 was used to merge the high-quality paired reads. Each unique nucleotide sequence was defined as a clonotype, and clonotypes were aligned to IMGT TRB V, D and J references with MiTCR v1.1. Only V-J combinations with frequency above 0.0001 were analysed, covering over 99% of repertoires. For each V-J combination, a TCR clonal expansion and chaos score was defined as F50 clonal expansion divided by the chaos observed in the TCRdist matrix. Welch's t-statistics and random forest were used to reduce the features to approximately 13 V-J combinations, which were then used as input to a naive Bayes classifier. The similarity between thyroid and blood repertoires was quantified using the Morisita-Horn index. Using fastp at Q25 and MiXCR, TCRdb reprocessed the public reads and kept productive beta chains. All rows with the same CDR3 protein become a single entry with the most common DNA and genes. Here the V and J calls rest on TCRdb's processing, not on the authors' analysis. Recorded for this sample are over 500,000 distinct CDR3 sequences; 22% of them occurred a single time. The biggest ten clones account for approximately 7% of the sample.

Spanning cysteine to phenylalanine, the CDR3 consists of 15 amino acids. The read is trimmed to its CDR3 DNA, 45 bases read in frame from base 1. As encoded in the germline V gene, CDR1 is SGHRS while CDR2 is YFSETQ. V is shortened by 2 bases, J by 2 bases, and the region joining them spans 14 bases. Stable hyperthyroidism was defined as no progression to ophthalmopathy within 18 months of follow-up. Hyperthyroidism patients were newly diagnosed, with disease duration under 2 months, and aged 18 to 65 years. Anyone with other autoimmune diseases, uncontrolled infections, pregnancy or lactation was excluded from the study. Diagnosis relied on clinical symptoms, serum thyroxine, TRAb, thyroid ultrasound and orbital computed tomography. Using Ficoll-Paque density gradient centrifugation, PBMCs were isolated from less than 11 ml of fresh peripheral blood. Total RNA was extracted using Trizol reagent, and RNA quality was checked on an Agilent 2100 Bioanalyzer.

As concerns this clonotype: There is no known antigen for this receptor. No per-base quality is available; no much larger clone lies one base away.

The V and J genes are TRBV5-1 and TRBJ2-7, and TRBD1 may be the D gene, going by 6 matching bases. The material sequenced was peripheral blood. The sequence derives from a woman between 18 and 29 years old with stable Graves' hyperthyroidism. Some clones in this sample may be carry-over from other donors' samples. Donor details come from another sample of the same person, matched by shared clones. The DNA reads TGCGCCAGCAGCTTTACCGGGACACCAACCTACGAGCAGTACTTC. Its translation is CASSFTGTPTYEQYF. The CDR3, completed at both ends by the reference TRBV5-1 and TRBJ2-7 genes, gives the full variable domain KAGVTQTPRYLIKTRGQQVTLSCSPISGHRSVSWYQQTPGQGLQFLFEYFSETQRNKGNFPGRFSGRQFSNSRSEMNVSTLELGDSALYLCASSFTGTPTYEQYFGPGTRLTVT.